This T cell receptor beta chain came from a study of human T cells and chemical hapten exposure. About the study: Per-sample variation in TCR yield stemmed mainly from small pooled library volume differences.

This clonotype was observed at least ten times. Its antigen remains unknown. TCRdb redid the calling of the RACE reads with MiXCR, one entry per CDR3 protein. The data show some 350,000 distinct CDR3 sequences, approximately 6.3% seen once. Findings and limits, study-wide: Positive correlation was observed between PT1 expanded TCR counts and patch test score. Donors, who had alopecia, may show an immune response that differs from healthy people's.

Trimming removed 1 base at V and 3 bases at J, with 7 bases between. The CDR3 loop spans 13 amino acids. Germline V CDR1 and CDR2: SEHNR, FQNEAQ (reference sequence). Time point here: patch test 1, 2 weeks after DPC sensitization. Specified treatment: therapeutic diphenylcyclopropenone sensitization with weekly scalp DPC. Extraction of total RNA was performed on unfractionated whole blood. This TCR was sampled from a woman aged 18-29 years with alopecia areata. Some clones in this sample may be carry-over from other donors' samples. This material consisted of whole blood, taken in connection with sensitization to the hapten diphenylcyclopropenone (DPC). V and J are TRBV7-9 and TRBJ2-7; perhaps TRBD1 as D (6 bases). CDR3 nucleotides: TGTGCCAGCAGCTTAGGGGGGCACTACGAGCAGTACTTC. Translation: CASSLGGHYEQYF.